One and the same sample provided the 9 T cell receptor beta chains below, sequenced in a study of cytomegalovirus exposure and HLA in healthy donors (dated by TCRdb to 2016 to 2017). Libraries came from the immunoSEQ multiplex PCR assay. TCRdb holds this immuneACCESS table with in-frame rearrangements only. Some clones are missing; in checked studies, unresolved V genes explain under half, and the rest has no known cause. The sample has under 130,000 clones on record, about 88% of them singletons. Clones ranked in the top ten supply roughly 4% of the sample. Input material: PBMCs. Receptors originate from a woman aged 18-29 years in good health and CMV-seropositive.

The rearrangement links TRBV19 to TRBJ1-1, with 8 nucleotides matching TRBD1. Per the germline V gene, CDR1 is LNHDA and CDR2 is SQIVND (reference sequence). The CDR3 is 13 amino acids. J lost 4 bases, V lost 5 bases, and 3 bases had no gene match. The CDR3 spells CASSGQGATEAFF. In DNA, the CDR3 is TGTGCCAGTAGTGGTCAGGGGGCCACTGAAGCTTTCTTT.

The chain couples TRBV6-6 to TRBJ2-7, with a tentative D call TRBD2 (5 bases). This CDR3 region has 12 residues. Looked up from germline, CDR1 is MNHNY and CDR2 is SVGAGI (reference sequence). V was trimmed by 5 bases and J by 3 bases, leaving 8 bases between them. The CDR3 sequence: CASSGGGYEQYF. The CDR3 DNA reads as TGTGCCAGCAGTGGCGGAGGCTACGAGCAGTACTTC.

The chain couples TRBV7-2 to TRBJ2-1, with 9 bases aligning to TRBD2. Germline V gene data show CDR1 as SGHTA and CDR2 as FQGNSA. Losses at the gene ends were 0 bases for V and 4 bases for J; bases not matched to a gene: 4. The CDR3 spans 16 residues. The CDR3 sequence is CASSLAGGGGYNEQFF. CDR3 coding DNA: TGTGCCAGCAGCTTAGCGGGCGGGGGGGGATACAATGAGCAGTTCTTC.

The chain is built from TRBV9 and TRBJ1-3, with D perhaps TRBD1 (5 bases). This CDR3 region has 15 residues. The germline V gene has CDR1 SGDLS and CDR2 YYNGEE. V was trimmed by 4 bases and J by 0 bases, leaving 11 bases between them. Written as DNA, the CDR3 is TGTGCCAGCAGCAAGACGGACAACTCTGGAAACACCATATATTTT. As protein: CASSKTDNSGNTIYF.

This chain joins TRBV5-4 and TRBJ2-3; 10 nucleotides line up with TRBD2. The V gene end was trimmed by 0 bases and the J gene end by 4 bases; junction bases not matched to a gene: 11. The germline gives CDR1 SGHNT, CDR2 YYREEE (reference sequence). The CDR3 length is 18 residues. The CDR3 protein is CASSLAIPSGGPADTQYF. The CDR3 nucleotides read TGTGCCAGCAGCTTGGCCATTCCTAGCGGGGGCCCCGCAGATACGCAGTATTTT.

The J gene is TRBJ2-3, the V gene TRBV19; 9 bases map to TRBD1. The CDR3 has 16 amino acids. The germline CDR1 and CDR2 sequences are LNHDA and SQIVND (reference sequence). J lost 4 bases, V lost 7 bases, and 12 bases had no gene match. Here the CDR3 DNA reads TGTGCCAGTAACCCGGGACAGGGAAAGGGGGCAGATACGCAGTATTTT. It is translated as CASNPGQGKGADTQYF.

This clone was detected only once. The chain carries TRBV10-2 and TRBJ2-1; possible D gene TRBD2, 7 bases. CDR1 is WSHSY and CDR2 is SAAADI in the germline V gene. The CDR3 has 15 amino acids. Trimming pared 7 bases from V and 9 bases from J, leaving 22 bases between. This CDR3 reads CASTPVGGGSAEQFF. Written as DNA, the CDR3 is TGCGCCAGCACTCCGGTGGGAGGGGGAAGTGCTGAGCAGTTCTTC.

This clone occurred once. This chain connects TRBV7-9 to TRBJ2-2; a weak D match, TRBD2 (5 bases). CDR3 length: 15 amino acids. The germline V gene encodes CDR1 SEHNR and CDR2 FQNEAQ (reference sequence). V was pared by 3 bases and J by 5 bases, with 13 bases between. The CDR3 bases are TGTGCCAGCAGCTTGTCGCTAGGCGGGACCGGGGAGCTGTTTTTT. This encodes CASSLSLGGTGELFF.

This clone appeared a single time. V gene TRBV10-1 combines with J gene TRBJ1-2; D not certain. Germline V gene sequence: CDR1 WNHNN, CDR2 SYGVQD (reference sequence). The V end was cut by 5 bases, the J end by 0 bases, with 7 bases between. The CDR3 contains 13 residues. CDR3 protein: CASSKQTNYGYTF. CDR3 nucleotides: TGCGCCAGCAGTAAACAGACTAACTATGGCTACACCTTC.